This TCR beta chain was documented in a study of cytomegalovirus exposure and HLA in healthy donors. Germline V lookup: CDR1 LGHNA, CDR2 YSLEER. The V gene lost 1 base and the J gene lost 7 bases, with 16 bases spanning the gap. The CDR3 is 15 amino acids. The PCR was carried out with 60 Vbeta primers and 13 Jbeta primers. Repertoires were generated with immunoSEQ multiplex PCR, while TCRdb's copy carries only in-frame clones and drops some. This sample yields approximately 190,000 clones, of which approximately 80% are seen a single time; approximately 6% belongs to the top ten. The clonotype was recovered from a woman in her twenties or thirties in good health and CMV-seropositive. The sample consisted of PBMCs. This chain connects TRBV4-3 to TRBJ1-2; no definite D call. The CDR3: CASSQGSTPKSGYTF. The DNA of the CDR3 is TGCGCCAGCAGCCAAGGCTCGACACCTAAAAGTGGCTACACCTTC.